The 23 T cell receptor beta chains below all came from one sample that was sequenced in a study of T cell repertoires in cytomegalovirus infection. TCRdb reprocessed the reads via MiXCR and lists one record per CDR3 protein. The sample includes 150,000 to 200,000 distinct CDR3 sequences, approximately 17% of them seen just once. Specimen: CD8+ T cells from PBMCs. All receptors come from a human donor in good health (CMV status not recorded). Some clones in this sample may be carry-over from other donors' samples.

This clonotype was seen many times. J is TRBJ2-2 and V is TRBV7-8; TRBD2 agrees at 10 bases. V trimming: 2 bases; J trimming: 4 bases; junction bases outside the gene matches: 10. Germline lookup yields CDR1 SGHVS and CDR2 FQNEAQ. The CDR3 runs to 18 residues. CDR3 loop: CASSLRGQREGITGELFF. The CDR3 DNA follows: TGTGCCAGCAGCTTAAGGGGACAGCGGGAGGGCATCACCGGGGAGCTGTTTTTT.

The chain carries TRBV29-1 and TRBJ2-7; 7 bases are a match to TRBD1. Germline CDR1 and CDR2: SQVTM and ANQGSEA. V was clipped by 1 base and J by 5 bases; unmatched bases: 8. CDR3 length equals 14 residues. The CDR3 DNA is TGCAGCGTTGAAGGGGACAGCTACCCCGACGAGCAGTACTTC. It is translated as CSVEGDSYPDEQYF.

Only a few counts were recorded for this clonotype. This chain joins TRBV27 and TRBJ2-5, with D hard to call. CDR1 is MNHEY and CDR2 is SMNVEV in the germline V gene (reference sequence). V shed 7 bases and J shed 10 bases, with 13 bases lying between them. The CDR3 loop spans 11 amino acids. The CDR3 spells CASTFGAIQYF. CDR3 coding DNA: TGTGCCAGCACATTTGGAGCGATCCAGTACTTC.

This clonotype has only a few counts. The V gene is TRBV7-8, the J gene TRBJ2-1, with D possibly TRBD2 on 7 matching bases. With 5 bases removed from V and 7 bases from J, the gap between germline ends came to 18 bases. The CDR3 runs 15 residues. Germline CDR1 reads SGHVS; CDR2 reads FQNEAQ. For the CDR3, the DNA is TGTGCCAGCAGCCCCGTGGGGGGGGGGCAAAATGAGCAGTTCTTC. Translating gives CASSPVGGGQNEQFF.

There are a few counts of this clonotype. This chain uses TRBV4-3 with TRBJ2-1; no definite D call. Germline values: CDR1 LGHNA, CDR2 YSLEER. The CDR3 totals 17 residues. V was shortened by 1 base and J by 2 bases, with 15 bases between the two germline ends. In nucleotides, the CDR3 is TGCGCCAGCAGCCAAGGGTCAAAACACACGACCTACAATGAGCAGTTCTTC. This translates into CASSQGSKHTTYNEQFF.

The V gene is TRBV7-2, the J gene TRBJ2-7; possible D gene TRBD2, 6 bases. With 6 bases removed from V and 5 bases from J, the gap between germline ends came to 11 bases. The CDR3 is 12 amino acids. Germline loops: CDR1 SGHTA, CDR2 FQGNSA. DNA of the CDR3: TGTGCCAGCAGACTAGGAGGGAACGAGCAGTACTTC. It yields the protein CASRLGGNEQYF.

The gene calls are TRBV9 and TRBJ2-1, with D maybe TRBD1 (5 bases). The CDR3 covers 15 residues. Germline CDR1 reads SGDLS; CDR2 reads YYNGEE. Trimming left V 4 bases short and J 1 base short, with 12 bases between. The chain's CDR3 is CASSLSGKSYNEQFF. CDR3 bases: TGTGCCAGCAGCCTTTCAGGGAAATCCTACAATGAGCAGTTCTTC.

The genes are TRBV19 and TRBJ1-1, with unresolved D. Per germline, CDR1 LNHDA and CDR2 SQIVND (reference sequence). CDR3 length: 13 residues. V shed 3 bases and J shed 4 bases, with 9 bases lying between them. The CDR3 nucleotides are TGTGCCAGTAGTATGAAGAGTCCCACTGAAGCTTTCTTT. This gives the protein CASSMKSPTEAFF.

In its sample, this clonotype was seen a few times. The CDR3 DNA is TGTGCCAGCAGGACTAGGGGGGTCGGGGGGTATGGCTACACCTTC. Translating gives CASRTRGVGGYGYTF. This sequence joins TRBV28 and TRBJ1-2, with a possible D match to TRBD1 (6 bases). This CDR3 has 15 residues. Germline-derived CDR1 and CDR2 are MDHEN and SYDVKM. Trimming removed 6 bases from V and 5 bases from J, with 19 bases in between.

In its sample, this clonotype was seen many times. The CDR3 coding sequence is TGCAGCGTTGCAAGGACAGGGAACGACGAGCAGTACTTC. Translating gives CSVARTGNDEQYF. The chain employs TRBV29-1 and TRBJ2-7; 8 nucleotides agree with TRBD1. Germline CDR1 and CDR2: SQVTM and ANQGSEA. V shed 4 bases and J 5 bases; nucleotides not matched to a gene: 7. The CDR3 contains 13 residues.

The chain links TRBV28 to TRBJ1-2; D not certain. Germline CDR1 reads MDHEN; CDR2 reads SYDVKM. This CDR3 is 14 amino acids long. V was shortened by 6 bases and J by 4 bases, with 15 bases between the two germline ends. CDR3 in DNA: TGTGCCAGCAGCTTACTGCGGGATCCCTATGGCTACACCTTC. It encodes CASSLLRDPYGYTF.

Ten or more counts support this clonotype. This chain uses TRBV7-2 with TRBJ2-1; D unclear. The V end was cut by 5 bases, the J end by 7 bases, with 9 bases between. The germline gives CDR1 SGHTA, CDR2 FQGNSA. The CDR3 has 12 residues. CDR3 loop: CASSPTRNEQFF. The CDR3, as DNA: TGTGCCAGCAGCCCGACTCGGAATGAGCAGTTCTTC.

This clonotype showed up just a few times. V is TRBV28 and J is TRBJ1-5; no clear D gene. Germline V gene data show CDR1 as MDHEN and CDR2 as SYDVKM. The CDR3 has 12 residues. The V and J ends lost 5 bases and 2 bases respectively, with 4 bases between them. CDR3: CASSDGNQPQHF. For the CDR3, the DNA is TGTGCCAGCAGTGACGGCAATCAGCCCCAGCATTTT.

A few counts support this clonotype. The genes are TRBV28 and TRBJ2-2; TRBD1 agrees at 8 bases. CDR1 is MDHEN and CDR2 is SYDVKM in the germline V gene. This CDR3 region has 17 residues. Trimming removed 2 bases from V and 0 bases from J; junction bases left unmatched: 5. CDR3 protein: CASSLAPGQANTGELFF. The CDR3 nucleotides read TGTGCCAGCAGTTTAGCCCCGGGACAGGCGAACACCGGGGAGCTGTTTTTT. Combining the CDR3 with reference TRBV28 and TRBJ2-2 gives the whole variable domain DVKVTQSSRYLVKRTGEKVFLECVQDMDHENMFWYRQDPGLGLRLIYFSYDVKMKEKGDIPEGYSVSREKKERFSLILESASTNQTSMYLCASSLAPGQANTGELFFGEGSRLTVL.

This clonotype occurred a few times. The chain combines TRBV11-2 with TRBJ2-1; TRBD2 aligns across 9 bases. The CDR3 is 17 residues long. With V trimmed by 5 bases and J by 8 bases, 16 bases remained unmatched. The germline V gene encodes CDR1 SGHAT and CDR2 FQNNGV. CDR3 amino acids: CASSLPFSGSRGHEQFF. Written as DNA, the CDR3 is TGTGCCAGCAGCCTTCCATTTAGCGGGAGTAGGGGACATGAGCAGTTCTTC.

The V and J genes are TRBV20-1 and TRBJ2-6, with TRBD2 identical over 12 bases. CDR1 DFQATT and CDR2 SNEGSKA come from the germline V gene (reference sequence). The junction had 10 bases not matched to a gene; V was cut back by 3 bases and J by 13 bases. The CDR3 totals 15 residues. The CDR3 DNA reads TGCAGTGCTAGGCTAGCGGGAGGGCCAGGAAAAGTCCTGACTTTC. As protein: CSARLAGGPGKVLTF.

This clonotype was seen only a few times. The CDR3 DNA reads TGTGCCAGCAGCTGGGGTTCGACCACCGGGGAGCTGTTTTTT. Protein: CASSWGSTTGELFF. The chain uses TRBV7-8 and TRBJ2-2; D unresolved. The V end was cut by 4 bases, the J end by 4 bases, with 10 bases between. CDR1 and CDR2 from the germline V gene are SGHVS and FQNEAQ. The CDR3 length is 14 residues.

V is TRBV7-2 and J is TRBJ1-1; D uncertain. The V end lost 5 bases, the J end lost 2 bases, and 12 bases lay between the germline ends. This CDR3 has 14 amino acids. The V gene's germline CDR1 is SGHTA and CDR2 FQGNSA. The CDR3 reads CASSPGTTNTEAFF. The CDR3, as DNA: TGTGCCAGCAGCCCGGGCACGACAAACACTGAAGCTTTCTTT.

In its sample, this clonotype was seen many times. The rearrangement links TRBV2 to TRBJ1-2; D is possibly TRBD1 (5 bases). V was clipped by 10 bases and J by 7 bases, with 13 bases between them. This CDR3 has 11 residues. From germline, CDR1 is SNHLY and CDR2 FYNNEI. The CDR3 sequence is CATAVGGGYTF. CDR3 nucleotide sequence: TGTGCCACCGCGGTCGGGGGTGGCTACACCTTC.

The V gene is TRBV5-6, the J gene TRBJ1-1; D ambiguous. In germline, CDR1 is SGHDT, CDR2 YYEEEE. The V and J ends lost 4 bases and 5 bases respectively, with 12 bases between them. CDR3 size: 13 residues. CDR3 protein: CASSPTGPTEAFF. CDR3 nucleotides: TGTGCCAGCAGCCCGACGGGCCCGACTGAAGCTTTCTTT.

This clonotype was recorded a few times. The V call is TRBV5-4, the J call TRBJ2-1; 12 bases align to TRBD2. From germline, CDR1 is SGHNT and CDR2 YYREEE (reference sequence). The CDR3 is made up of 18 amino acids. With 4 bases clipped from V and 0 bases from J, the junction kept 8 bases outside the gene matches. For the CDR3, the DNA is TGTGCCAGCAGCGGCGGACTAGCGGGGTTAAGCTCCTACAATGAGCAGTTCTTC. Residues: CASSGGLAGLSSYNEQFF.

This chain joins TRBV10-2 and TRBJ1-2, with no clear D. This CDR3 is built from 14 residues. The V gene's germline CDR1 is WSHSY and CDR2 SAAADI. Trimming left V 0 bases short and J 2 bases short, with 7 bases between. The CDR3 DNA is TGCGCCAGCAGTGAGTCGGAAGGGAACTATGGCTACACCTTC. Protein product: CASSESEGNYGYTF.

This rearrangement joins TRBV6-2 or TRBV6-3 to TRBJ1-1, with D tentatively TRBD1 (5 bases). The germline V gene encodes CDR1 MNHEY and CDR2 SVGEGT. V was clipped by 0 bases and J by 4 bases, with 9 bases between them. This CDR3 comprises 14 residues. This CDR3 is CASSYSIRGTEAFF. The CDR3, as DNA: TGTGCCAGCAGTTACTCGATAAGGGGCACTGAAGCTTTCTTT.